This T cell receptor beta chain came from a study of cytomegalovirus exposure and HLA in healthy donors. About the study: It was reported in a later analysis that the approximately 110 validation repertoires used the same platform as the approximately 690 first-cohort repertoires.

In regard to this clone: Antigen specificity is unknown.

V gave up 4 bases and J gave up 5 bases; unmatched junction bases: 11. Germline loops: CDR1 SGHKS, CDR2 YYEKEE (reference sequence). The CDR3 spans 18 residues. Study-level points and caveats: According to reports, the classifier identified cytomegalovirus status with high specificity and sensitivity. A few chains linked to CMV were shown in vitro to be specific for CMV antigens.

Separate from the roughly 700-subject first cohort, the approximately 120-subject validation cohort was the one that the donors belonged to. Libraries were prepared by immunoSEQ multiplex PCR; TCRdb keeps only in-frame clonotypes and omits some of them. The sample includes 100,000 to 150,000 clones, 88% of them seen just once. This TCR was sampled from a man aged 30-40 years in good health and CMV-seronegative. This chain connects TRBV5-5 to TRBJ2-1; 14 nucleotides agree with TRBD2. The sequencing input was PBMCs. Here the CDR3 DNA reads TGTGCCAGCAGCCCGGGACTAGCGGGAGTGCAACTAAACAATGAGCAGTTCTTC. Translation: CASSPGLAGVQLNNEQFF.